This T cell receptor beta chain was sequenced during a study of human T cells and chemical hapten exposure. On the study more broadly: Largely, small differences in pooled library volume made per-sample TCR yields vary.

Time point reported: pre-sensitization, week 0. As for treatment: therapeutic diphenylcyclopropenone sensitization with weekly scalp DPC. Ahead of applying each patch test, blood was sampled. TCRdb recomputed calls from the RACE reads with MiXCR, one row per CDR3 protein. In the table there are about 180,000 distinct CDR3 sequences, around 30% of which are singletons. V lost 0 bases to trimming and J lost 5 bases, with 8 bases between them. Germline-derived CDR1 and CDR2 are MNHEY and SVGAGI. The CDR3 runs 13 residues. This sequence joins TRBV6-5 and TRBJ2-7; D gene unclear. The TCR originated in a woman in her twenties or thirties with alopecia areata. Some clones in this sample may be carry-over from other donors' samples. The sample consisted of whole blood, taken in connection with sensitization to the hapten diphenylcyclopropenone (DPC). DNA of the CDR3: TGTGCCAGCAGTTACTCGGCCGGGCACGAGCAGTACTTC. Translation gives CASSYSAGHEQYF.